Below are 14 T cell receptor beta chains sequenced from a single sample in a study of blood T cell repertoires in COVID-19. Profiling relied on immunoSEQ multiplex PCR, and the TCRdb table lists in-frame clones only, not all of them. The sample has under 95,000 clones; roughly 84% are singletons. The specimen sequenced was peripheral blood. All receptors derive from a woman older than 75 with COVID-19, enrolled during active disease.

The rearrangement joins TRBV7-2 to TRBJ1-2, with 8 bases identical to TRBD1. From germline, CDR1 is SGHTA and CDR2 FQGNSA. There are 13 residues in the CDR3. The trim removed 5 bases at V and 4 bases at J, leaving 3 bases unmatched. The CDR3 nucleotides read TGTGCCAGCAGCCTAGGACAGGGCTATGGCTACACCTTC. Residues: CASSLGQGYGYTF.

The J gene is TRBJ2-6, the V gene TRBV5-1, with D possibly TRBD1 on 6 matching bases. From germline, CDR1 is SGHRS and CDR2 YFSETQ. Trimming took 5 bases from V and 1 from J, leaving 13 bases between them. This CDR3 spans 16 amino acids. The DNA for the CDR3 is TGCGCCAGCAGTTTACAGGGCATTTCTGGGGCCAACGTCCTGACTTTC. Its translation: CASSLQGISGANVLTF.

The CDR3 nucleotides read TGTGCCATCAGTGAAACGGGGTATGGCTACACCTTC. It yields the protein CAISETGYGYTF. This rearrangement joins TRBV10-3 to TRBJ1-2; D not certain. Per germline, CDR1 ENHRY and CDR2 SYGVKD. The CDR3 sequence is 12 residues long. V lost 3 bases and J lost 5, with 7 bases in between.

This clone occurred once. The V gene is TRBV4-1, the J gene TRBJ2-1, with D maybe TRBD1 (6 bases). V was shortened by 1 base and J by 6 bases, with 10 bases between the two germline ends. Germline V gene data show CDR1 as MGHRA and CDR2 as YSYEKL. The CDR3 is made up of 14 amino acids. The CDR3 loop reads CASSQVGRGNEQFF. The CDR3 DNA is TGCGCCAGCAGCCAAGTAGGCAGGGGCAATGAGCAGTTCTTC.

The CDR3 protein is CASSIPQGVWTGELFF. The CDR3 region has the DNA TGTGCCAGTAGTATTCCACAGGGTGTATGGACCGGGGAGCTGTTTTTT. The chain combines TRBV19 with TRBJ2-2, with D possibly TRBD1 on 6 matching bases. Trimming took off 3 bases at V and 5 bases at J, with 16 bases between the two ends. This CDR3 has 16 residues. The germline V gene has CDR1 LNHDA and CDR2 SQIVND (reference sequence). Drawing the rest from reference TRBV19 and TRBJ2-2, the complete variable domain is DGGITQSPKYLFRKEGQNVTLSCEQNLNHDAMYWYRQDPGQGLRLIYYSQIVNDFQKGDIAEGYSVSREKKESFPLTVTSAQKNPTAFYLCASSIPQGVWTGELFFGEGSRLTVL.

This chain joins TRBV10-3 and TRBJ2-3; 10 bases agree with TRBD2. V trimming: 2 bases; J trimming: 2 bases; junction bases outside the gene matches: 4. From germline, CDR1 is ENHRY and CDR2 SYGVKD. CDR3 length: 16 amino acids. The CDR3 is CAISEGLAEPTDTQYF. The CDR3 region has the DNA TGTGCCATCAGTGAGGGACTAGCGGAACCCACAGATACGCAGTATTTT.

V gene TRBV11-2 combines with J gene TRBJ1-4; D unclear. Trimming cost V 1 base and J 10 bases, with 13 bases left between them. The germline CDR1 and CDR2 sequences are SGHAT and FQNNGV. The CDR3 is 14 amino acids. Here the CDR3 reads CASSLVRNTRKLFF. CDR3 sequence (DNA): TGTGCCAGCAGCTTAGTACGAAATACAAGAAAACTGTTTTTT.

This clone appeared a few times. CDR3 bases: TGCGCCAGCAGCCAAGAGTTCAAAGGGGTTAGCACAGATACGCAGTATTTT. The encoded protein is CASSQEFKGVSTDTQYF. The genes are TRBV4-1 and TRBJ2-3; possibly TRBD1 for D (5 bases). This CDR3 has 17 residues. The V and J ends lost 0 bases and 0 bases respectively, with 13 bases between them. Per germline, CDR1 MGHRA and CDR2 YSYEKL.

The genes are TRBV19 and TRBJ2-1; 9 nucleotides match TRBD2. Germline trimming cut 5 bases from V and 7 bases from J; bases unmatched to any gene: 9. CDR3 length equals 15 residues. Germline-derived CDR1 and CDR2 are LNHDA and SQIVND (reference sequence). CDR3 sequence reads: CASSFLAGVSNEQFF. The DNA of the CDR3 is TGTGCCAGTAGTTTCTTAGCGGGAGTGTCAAATGAGCAGTTCTTC.

V usage is TRBV5-6 and J usage is TRBJ1-1; maybe TRBD1 (5 bases). This CDR3 spans 14 amino acids. Trimming left V 1 base short and J 2 bases short, with 9 bases between. The germline CDR1 and CDR2 sequences are SGHDT and YYEEEE. CDR3 nucleotides: TGTGCCAGCAGCTTGCGGGGGATAAACACTGAAGCTTTCTTT. Translating it yields CASSLRGINTEAFF.

This clone was picked up one time. The V and J genes are TRBV19 and TRBJ1-2; 8 positions match TRBD1. The length of the CDR3 is 15 residues. Trimming removed 7 bases from V and 1 base from J; junction bases left unmatched: 8. CDR1 LNHDA and CDR2 SQIVND come from the germline V gene (reference sequence). CDR3 residues: CASNTRTGFNYGYTF. The CDR3 DNA reads as TGTGCCAGTAACACCAGGACAGGGTTTAACTATGGCTACACCTTC.

The rearrangement links TRBV6-5 to TRBJ2-5; 12 bases agree with TRBD2. Losses at the gene ends were 4 bases for V and 5 bases for J; bases not matched to a gene: 5. Per the germline V gene, CDR1 is MNHEY and CDR2 is SVGAGI. The CDR3 is 15 amino acids. In nucleotides, the CDR3 is TGTGCCAGCAGTTTGCGACTAGCGGGAGAGGAGACCCAGTACTTC. Encoded protein: CASSLRLAGEETQYF.

This clone was detected only a few times. The chain employs TRBV19 and TRBJ2-7, with 7 bases lining up with TRBD2. This CDR3 contains 14 residues. The germline V gene encodes CDR1 LNHDA and CDR2 SQIVND (reference sequence). V shed 2 bases, J shed 2 bases, and the junction held 3 bases outside the gene matches. Here the CDR3 DNA reads TGTGCCAGTAGTATATTGGCGGGAGCCTACGAGCAGTACTTC. Translating gives CASSILAGAYEQYF.

This clone was seen once. The sample holds other DNA sequences that translate to the same CDR3. The chain uses TRBV24-1 and TRBJ2-1, with a possible D match to TRBD1 (5 bases). V lost 2 bases to trimming and J lost 6 bases, with 10 bases between them. Germline loops: CDR1 KGHDR, CDR2 SFDVKD. CDR3 length: 14 residues. The CDR3 reads CATSDSGLVNEQFF. The CDR3 DNA follows: TGTGCCACCAGTGATTCAGGGCTAGTCAATGAGCAGTTCTTC.